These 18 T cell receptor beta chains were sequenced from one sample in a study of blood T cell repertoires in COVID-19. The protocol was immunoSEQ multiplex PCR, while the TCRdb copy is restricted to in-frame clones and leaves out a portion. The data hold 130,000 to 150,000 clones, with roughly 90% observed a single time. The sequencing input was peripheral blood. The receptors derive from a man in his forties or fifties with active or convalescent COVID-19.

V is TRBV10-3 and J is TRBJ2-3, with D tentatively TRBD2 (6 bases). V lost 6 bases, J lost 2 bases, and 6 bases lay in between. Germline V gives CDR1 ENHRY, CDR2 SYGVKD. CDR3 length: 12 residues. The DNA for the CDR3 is TGTGCCATCAGGGGACTCACAGATACGCAGTATTTT. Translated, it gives CAIRGLTDTQYF.

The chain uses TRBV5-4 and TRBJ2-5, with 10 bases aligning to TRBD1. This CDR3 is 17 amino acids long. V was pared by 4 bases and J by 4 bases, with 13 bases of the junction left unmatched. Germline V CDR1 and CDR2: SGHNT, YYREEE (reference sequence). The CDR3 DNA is TGTGCCAGCAGCCAATTGACAGGGGGCAGGCAACTAGAGACCCAGTACTTC. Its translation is CASSQLTGGRQLETQYF.

Written as DNA, the CDR3 is TGCGCCAGCAGCCACGGGACAGCGGAGTCCTACGAGCAGTACTTC. As protein: CASSHGTAESYEQYF. This sequence joins TRBV5-1 and TRBJ2-7, with 7 bases aligning to TRBD1. CDR1 and CDR2 from the germline V gene are SGHRS and YFSETQ. The CDR3 is 15 amino acids. The trim removed 4 bases at V and 1 base at J, leaving 8 bases unmatched.

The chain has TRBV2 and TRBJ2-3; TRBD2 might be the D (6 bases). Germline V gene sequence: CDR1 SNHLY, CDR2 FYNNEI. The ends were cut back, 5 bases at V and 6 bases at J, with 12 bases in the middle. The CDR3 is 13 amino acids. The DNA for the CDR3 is TGTGCCAGCAGTCCGACTAGTTTGGATACGCAGTATTTT. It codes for CASSPTSLDTQYF.

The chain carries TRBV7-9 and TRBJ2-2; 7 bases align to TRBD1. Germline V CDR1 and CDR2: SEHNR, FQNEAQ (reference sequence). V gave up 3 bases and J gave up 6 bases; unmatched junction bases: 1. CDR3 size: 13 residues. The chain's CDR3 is CASSLGQPGELFF. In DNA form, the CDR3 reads TGTGCCAGCAGCTTGGGACAGCCCGGGGAGCTGTTTTTT.

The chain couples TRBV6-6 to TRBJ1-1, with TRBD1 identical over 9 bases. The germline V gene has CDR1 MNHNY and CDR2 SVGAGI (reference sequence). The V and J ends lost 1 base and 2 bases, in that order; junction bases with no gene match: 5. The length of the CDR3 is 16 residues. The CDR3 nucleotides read TGTGCCAGCAGTTACTTAGGACAGGGGCCAAACACTGAAGCTTTCTTT. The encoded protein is CASSYLGQGPNTEAFF.

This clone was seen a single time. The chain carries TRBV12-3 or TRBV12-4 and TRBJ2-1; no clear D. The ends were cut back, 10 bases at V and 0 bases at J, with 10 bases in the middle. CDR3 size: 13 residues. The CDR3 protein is CATSIGSYNEQFF. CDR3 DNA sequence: TGTGCCACCTCGATCGGCTCCTACAATGAGCAGTTCTTC.

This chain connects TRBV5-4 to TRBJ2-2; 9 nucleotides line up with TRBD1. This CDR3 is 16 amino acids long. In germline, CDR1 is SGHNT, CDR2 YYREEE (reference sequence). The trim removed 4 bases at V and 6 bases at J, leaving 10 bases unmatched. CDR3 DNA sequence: TGTGCCAGCAGCCCGGGACAGGGAGTGGGTCCCGGGGAGCTGTTTTTT. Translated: CASSPGQGVGPGELFF.

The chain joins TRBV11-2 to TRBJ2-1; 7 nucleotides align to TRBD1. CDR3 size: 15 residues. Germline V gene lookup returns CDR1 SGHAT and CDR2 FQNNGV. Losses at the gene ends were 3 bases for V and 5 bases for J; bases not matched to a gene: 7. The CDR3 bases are TGTGCCAGCAGCTTCAGACAGGGTGCGAACAATGAGCAGTTCTTC. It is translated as CASSFRQGANNEQFF.

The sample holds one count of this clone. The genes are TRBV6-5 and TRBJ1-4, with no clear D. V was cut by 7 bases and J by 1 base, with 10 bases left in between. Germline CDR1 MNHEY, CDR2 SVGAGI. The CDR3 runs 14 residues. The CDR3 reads CASTERITNEKLFF. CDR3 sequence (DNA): TGTGCCAGCACCGAGCGGATAACTAATGAAAAACTGTTTTTT.

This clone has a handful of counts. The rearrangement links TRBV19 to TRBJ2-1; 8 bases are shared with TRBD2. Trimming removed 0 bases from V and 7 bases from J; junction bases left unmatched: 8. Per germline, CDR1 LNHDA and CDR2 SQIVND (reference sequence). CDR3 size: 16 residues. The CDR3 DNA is TGTGCCAGTAGTATAGACGAAAGCGGGAGACCAAATGAGCAGTTCTTC. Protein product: CASSIDESGRPNEQFF.

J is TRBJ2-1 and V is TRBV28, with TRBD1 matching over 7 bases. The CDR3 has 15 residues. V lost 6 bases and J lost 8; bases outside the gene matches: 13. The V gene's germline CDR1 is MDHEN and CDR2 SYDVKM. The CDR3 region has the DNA TGTGCCAGCAGAGTAGTAGGGACAGCCCGGTATGAGCAGTTCTTC. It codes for CASRVVGTARYEQFF.

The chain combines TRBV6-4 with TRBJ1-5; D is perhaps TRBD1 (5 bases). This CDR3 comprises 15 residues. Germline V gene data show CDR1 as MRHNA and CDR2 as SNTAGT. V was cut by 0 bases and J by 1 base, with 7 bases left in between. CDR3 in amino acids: CASSDSGGSNQPQHF. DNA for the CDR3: TGTGCCAGCAGTGACTCGGGGGGAAGCAATCAGCCCCAGCATTTT.

The CDR3 region is CSAGGSGELFF. The CDR3 DNA sequence: TGCAGCGCTGGGGGGAGTGGGGAGCTGTTTTTT. The rearrangement joins TRBV29-1 to TRBJ2-2, with a weak D call TRBD2 (6 bases). The V gene lost 7 bases and the J gene lost 8 bases, with 11 bases spanning the gap. Germline V lookup: CDR1 SQVTM, CDR2 ANQGSEA. The CDR3 runs to 11 residues.

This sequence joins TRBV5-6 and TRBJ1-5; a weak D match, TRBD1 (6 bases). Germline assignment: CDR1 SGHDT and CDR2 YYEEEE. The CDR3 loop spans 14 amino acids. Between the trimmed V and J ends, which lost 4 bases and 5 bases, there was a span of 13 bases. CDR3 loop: CASSLSGVHQPQHF. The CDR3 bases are TGTGCCAGCAGCCTATCAGGGGTCCATCAGCCCCAGCATTTT.

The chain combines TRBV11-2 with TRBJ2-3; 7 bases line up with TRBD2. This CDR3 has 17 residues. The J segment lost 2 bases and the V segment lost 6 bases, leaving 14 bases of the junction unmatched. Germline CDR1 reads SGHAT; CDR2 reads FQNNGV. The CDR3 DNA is TGTGCCAGCAGTCCTCATCCTAGCGGTTCCATCACAGATACGCAGTATTTT. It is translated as CASSPHPSGSITDTQYF.

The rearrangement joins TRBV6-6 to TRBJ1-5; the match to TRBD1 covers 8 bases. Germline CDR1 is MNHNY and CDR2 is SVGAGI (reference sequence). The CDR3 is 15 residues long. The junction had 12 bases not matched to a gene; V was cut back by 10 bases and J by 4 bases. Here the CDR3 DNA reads TGTGCCATCAGGCCGGGGACAGGCTTTAATCAGCCCCAGCATTTT. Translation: CAIRPGTGFNQPQHF.

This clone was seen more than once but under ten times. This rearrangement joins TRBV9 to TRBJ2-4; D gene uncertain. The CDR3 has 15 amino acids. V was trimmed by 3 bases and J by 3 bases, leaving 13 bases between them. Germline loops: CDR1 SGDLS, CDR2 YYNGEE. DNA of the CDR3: TGTGCCAGCAGCGATAAGGTGTCGGGCAAAAACATTCAGTACTTC. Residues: CASSDKVSGKNIQYF.